This record covers a single T cell receptor beta chain. Here immunoSEQ multiplex PCR was the method, and the copy in TCRdb shows in-frame clones only, minus some. This sample has 45,000 to 65,000 clones, with around 78% found just once. These data are taken from a study of PD-1 blockade in classical Hodgkin lymphoma. V trimming: 6 bases; J trimming: 9 bases; junction bases outside the gene matches: 11. The CDR3 is made up of 15 amino acids. CDR1 and CDR2 (germline): MDHEN, SYDVKM. After autologous stem cell transplantation all patients relapsed, and prior brentuximab vedotin exposure differed between cohorts.

The gene calls are TRBV28 and TRBJ2-1, with TRBD1 matching over 10 bases. This receptor was obtained from a human donor with classical Hodgkin lymphoma. The sample here was peripheral blood mononuclear cells (PBMCs), taken before the second cycle of nivolumab. CDR3: CASRPPGQGMGEQFF. CDR3 nucleotides: TGTGCCAGCAGACCGCCGGGACAGGGGATGGGTGAGCAGTTCTTC.